The clone carrying this TCR beta chain was picked up one time. The entry originates in a study of blood T cell repertoires in COVID-19. TCRdb keeps only in-frame clones here, not all; method: immunoSEQ multiplex PCR. The table records about 64,000 clones, over 75% of them present only once. CDR1 is SGHDT and CDR2 is YYEEEE in the germline V gene. The CDR3 has 14 residues. Deletions cut 5 bases from V and 7 bases from J, with 18 bases between. Input material: peripheral blood. The origin of this receptor is a woman aged 55-69 years with COVID-19, enrolled during active disease. The genes are TRBV5-6 and TRBJ1-2, with D possibly matching TRBD1 (5 bases). The CDR3 is CASRASRGQRGYTF. DNA of the CDR3: TGTGCCAGCAGAGCTTCGCGGGGCCAACGTGGCTACACCTTC.